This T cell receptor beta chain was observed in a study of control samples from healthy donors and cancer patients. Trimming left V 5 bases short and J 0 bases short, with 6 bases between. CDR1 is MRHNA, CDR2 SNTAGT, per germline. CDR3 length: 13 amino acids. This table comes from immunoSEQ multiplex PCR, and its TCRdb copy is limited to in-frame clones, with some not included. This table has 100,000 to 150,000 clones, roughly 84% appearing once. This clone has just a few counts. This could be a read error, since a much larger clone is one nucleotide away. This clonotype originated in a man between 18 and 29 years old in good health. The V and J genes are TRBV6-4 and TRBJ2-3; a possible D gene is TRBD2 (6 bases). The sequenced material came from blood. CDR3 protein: CASSSGSTDTQYF. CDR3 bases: TGTGCCAGCAGTAGCGGGAGCACAGATACGCAGTATTTT.